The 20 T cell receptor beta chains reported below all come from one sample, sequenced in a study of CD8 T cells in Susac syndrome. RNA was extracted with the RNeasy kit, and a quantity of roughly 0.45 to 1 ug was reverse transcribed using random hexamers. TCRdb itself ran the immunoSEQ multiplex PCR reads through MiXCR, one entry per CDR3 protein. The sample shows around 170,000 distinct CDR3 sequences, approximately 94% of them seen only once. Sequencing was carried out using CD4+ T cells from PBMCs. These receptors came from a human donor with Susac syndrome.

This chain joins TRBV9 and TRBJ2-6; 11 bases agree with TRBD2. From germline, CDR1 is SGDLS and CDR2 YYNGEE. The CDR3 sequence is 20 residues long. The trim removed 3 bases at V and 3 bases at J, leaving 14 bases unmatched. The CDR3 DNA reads TGTGCCAGCAGCGCCCTCCCTCCTAGCGGGGGGTTAGGTGGGGCCAACGTCCTGACTTTC. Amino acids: CASSALPPSGGLGGANVLTF. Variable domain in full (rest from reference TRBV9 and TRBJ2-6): DSGVTQTPKHLITATGQRVTLRCSPRSGDLSVYWYQQSLDQGLQFLIQYYNGEERAKGNILERFSAQQFPDLHSELNLSSLELGDSALYFCASSALPPSGGLGGANVLTFGAGSRLTVL.

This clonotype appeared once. CDR3 DNA sequence: TGTGCCAGCAGCCGGCGGGGGGCGGGCACTGAAGCTTTCTTT. This gives the protein CASSRRGAGTEAFF. The rearrangement links TRBV7-3 to TRBJ1-1; D may be TRBD1 (6 bases). Trimming left V 5 bases short and J 4 bases short, with 14 bases between. CDR1 and CDR2 (germline): SGHTA, FQGTGA. This CDR3 is built from 14 residues.

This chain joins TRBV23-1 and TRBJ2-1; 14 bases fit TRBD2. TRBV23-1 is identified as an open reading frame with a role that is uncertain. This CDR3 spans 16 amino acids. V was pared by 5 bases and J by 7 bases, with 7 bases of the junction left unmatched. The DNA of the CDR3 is TGCGCCAGCAGTTGCCAGGGACTAGCGGGGGCAAATGAGCAGTTCTTC. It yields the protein CASSCQGLAGANEQFF.

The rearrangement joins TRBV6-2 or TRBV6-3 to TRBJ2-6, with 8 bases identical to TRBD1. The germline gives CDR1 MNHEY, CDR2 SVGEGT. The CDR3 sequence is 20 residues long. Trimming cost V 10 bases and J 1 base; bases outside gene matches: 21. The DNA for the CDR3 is TGTGCCACCGCAGAAAACACCCCGGGACAGGTCCTATCTGGGGCCAACGTCCTGACTTTC. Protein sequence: CATAENTPGQVLSGANVLTF.

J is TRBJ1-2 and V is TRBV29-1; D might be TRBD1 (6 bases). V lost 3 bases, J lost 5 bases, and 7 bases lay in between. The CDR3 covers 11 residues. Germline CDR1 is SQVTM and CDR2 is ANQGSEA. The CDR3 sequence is CSVDTGYGYTF. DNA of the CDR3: TGCAGCGTTGACACAGGGTATGGCTACACCTTC.

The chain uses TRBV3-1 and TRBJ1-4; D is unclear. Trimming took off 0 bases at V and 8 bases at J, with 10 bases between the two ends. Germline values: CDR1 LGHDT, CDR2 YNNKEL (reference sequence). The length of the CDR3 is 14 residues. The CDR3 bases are TGTGCCAGCAGCCAAGAGACAACCGCAGAAAAACTGTTTTTT. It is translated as CASSQETTAEKLFF.

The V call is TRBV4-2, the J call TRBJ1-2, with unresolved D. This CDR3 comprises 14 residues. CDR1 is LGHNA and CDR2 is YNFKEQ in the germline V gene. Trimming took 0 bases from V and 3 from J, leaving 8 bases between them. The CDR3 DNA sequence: TGTGCCAGCAGCCAAGATTACAGTGACTATGGCTACACCTTC. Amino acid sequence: CASSQDYSDYGYTF.

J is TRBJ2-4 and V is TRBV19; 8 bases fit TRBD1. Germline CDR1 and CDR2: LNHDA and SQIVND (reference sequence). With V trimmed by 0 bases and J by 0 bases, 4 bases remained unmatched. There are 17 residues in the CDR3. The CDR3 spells CASSIEGTGLAKNIQYF. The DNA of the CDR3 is TGTGCCAGTAGTATAGAGGGGACAGGACTAGCCAAAAACATTCAGTACTTC.

CDR3 sequence reads: CAWSGFTSGGANAQETQYF. The CDR3 nucleotides are TGTGCCTGGAGTGGGTTTACTAGCGGGGGGGCCAACGCACAAGAGACCCAGTACTTC. The rearrangement uses TRBV30 and TRBJ2-5; 13 bases fit TRBD2. Trimming removed 1 base from V and 2 bases from J; junction bases left unmatched: 13. CDR1 and CDR2 from the germline V gene are GTSNPN and SVGIG (reference sequence). The CDR3 totals 19 residues.

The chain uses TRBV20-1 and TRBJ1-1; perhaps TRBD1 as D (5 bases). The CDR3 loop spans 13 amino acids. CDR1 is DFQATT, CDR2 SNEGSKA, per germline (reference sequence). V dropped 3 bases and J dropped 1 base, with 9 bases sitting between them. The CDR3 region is CSASLTANTEAFF. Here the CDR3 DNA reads TGCAGTGCTAGTCTGACAGCGAACACTGAAGCTTTCTTT.

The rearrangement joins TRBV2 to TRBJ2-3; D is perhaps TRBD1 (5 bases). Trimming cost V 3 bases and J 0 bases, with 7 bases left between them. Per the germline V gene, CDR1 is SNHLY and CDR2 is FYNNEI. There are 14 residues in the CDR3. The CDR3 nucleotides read TGTGCCAGCAGTGACGGACACAGCACAGATACGCAGTATTTT. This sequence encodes CASSDGHSTDTQYF.

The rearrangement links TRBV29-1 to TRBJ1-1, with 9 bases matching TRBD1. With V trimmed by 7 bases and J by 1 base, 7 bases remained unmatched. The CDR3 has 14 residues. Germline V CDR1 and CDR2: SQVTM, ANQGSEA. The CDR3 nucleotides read TGCAGCGCAACAGGGGGCAGTTGGAACACTGAAGCTTTCTTT. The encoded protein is CSATGGSWNTEAFF.

CDR3 region: CASSLGGGPLGNTEAFF. The CDR3 DNA follows: TGTGCCAGCAGCCTCGGTGGGGGCCCCCTAGGGAACACTGAAGCTTTCTTT. This chain joins TRBV7-3 and TRBJ1-1; TRBD1 is a possible D gene (6 bases). V lost 5 bases and J 1 base, leaving 20 bases between the germline ends. The CDR3 length is 17 residues. CDR1 and CDR2 from the germline V gene are SGHTA and FQGTGA.

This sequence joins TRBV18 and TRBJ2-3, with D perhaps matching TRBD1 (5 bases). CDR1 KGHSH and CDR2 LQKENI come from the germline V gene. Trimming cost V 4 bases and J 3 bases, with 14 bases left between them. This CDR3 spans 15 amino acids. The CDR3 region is CASSQGMGRTDTQYF. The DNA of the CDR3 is TGTGCCAGCTCACAGGGGATGGGGCGTACAGATACGCAGTATTTT.

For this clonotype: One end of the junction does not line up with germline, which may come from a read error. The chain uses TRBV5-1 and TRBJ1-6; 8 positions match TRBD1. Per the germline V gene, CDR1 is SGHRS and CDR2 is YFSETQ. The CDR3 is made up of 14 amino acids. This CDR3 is CASSSGGYSSPLHF. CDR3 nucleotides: TGCGCCAGCAGCTCAGGGGGCTATAGTTCACCCCTCCACTTT.

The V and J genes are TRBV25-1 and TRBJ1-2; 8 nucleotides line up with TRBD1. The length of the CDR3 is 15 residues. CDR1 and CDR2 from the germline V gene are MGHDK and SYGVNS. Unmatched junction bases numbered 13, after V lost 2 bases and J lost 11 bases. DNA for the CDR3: TGTGCCAGCAGTGAACCGGGACAGGCGGTCCGAGGGTACACCTTC. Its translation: CASSEPGQAVRGYTF.

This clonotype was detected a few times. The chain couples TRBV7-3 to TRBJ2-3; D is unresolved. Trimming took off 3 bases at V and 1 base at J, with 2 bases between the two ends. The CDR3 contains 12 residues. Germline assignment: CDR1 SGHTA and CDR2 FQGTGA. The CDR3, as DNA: TGTGCCAGCAGCTTCGGCACAGATACGCAGTATTTT. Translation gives CASSFGTDTQYF.

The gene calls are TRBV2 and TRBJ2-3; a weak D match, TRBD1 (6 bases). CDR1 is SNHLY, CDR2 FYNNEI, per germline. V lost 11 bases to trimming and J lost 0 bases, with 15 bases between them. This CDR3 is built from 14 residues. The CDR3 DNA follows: TGTGCCGGACTGGACAGAGCTAGCACAGATACGCAGTATTTT. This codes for CAGLDRASTDTQYF.

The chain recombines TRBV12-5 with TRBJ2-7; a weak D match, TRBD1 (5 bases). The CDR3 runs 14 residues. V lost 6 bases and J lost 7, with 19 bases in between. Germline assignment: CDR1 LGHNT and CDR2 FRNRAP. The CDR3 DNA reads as TGTGCTAGTGGCCTACTTGAATGGGGCGGAGAGCAGTACTTC. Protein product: CASGLLEWGGEQYF.

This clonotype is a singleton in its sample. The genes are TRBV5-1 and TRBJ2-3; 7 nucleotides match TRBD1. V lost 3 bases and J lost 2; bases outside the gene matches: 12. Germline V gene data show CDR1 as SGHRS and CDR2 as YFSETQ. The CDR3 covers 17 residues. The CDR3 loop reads CASSYGRTGRPTDTQYF. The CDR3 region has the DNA TGCGCCAGCAGCTATGGTAGGACAGGACGACCCACAGATACGCAGTATTTT. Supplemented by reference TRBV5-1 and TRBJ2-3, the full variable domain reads KAGVTQTPRYLIKTRGQQVTLSCSPISGHRSVSWYQQTPGQGLQFLFEYFSETQRNKGNFPGRFSGRQFSNSRSEMNVSTLELGDSALYLCASSYGRTGRPTDTQYFGPGTRLTVL.